These T cell receptor beta chains were read from a single sample in a study of early T cells in non-severe SARS-CoV-2 infection. From the 5' RACE reads, TCRdb called clonotypes with MiXCR, one entry per CDR3 protein. The repertoire holds about 77,000 distinct CDR3 sequences, 5% seen once, with around 7.5% in the top ten. The sequenced sample was whole blood, obtained at baseline. The receptors were gathered from an adult who was a healthcare worker with PCR-confirmed SARS-CoV-2 infection or an uninfected control (not recorded which). Both conserved end residues are part of each CDR3. Fields, in order: V gene, J gene, D gene, clone size, CDR3 DNA, CDR3 protein. D genes are given only for firm matches. Size is omitted from some rows. Given values are once, few, many or a class for expanded clones.

>TRBV5-4|TRBJ1-5|TRBD1|many
TGTGCCAGCAGCTTAGGGACAGAACGAAATCAGCCCCAGCATTTT
CASSLGTERNQPQHF
>TRBV11-2|TRBJ2-5|.|few
TGTGCCAGCACTCAACAACAAGAGACCCAGTACTTC
CASTQQQETQYF
>TRBV12-3/TRBV12-4|TRBJ2-7|TRBD1|.
TGTGCCAGCAGTCCCGGGACAGGGACGTACGAGCAGTACTTC
CASSPGTGTYEQYF
>TRBV30|TRBJ2-3|.|many
TGTGCCTGGAGCTATGCGCTGCGGGCCACAGATACGCAGTATTTT
CAWSYALRATDTQYF
>TRBV5-1|TRBJ2-3|.|few
TGCGCCAGCAGCTTGGCCCGACCCAGCACAGATACGCAGTATTTT
CASSLARPSTDTQYF
>TRBV20-1|TRBJ1-2|.|many
TGCAGTGCTAGAGATCTCCAGCAGGTTGGCTACACCTTC
CSARDLQQVGYTF
>TRBV11-2|TRBJ2-3|.|few
TGTGCCAGCAGCTTAGATGTGACTCCGAGGGGAGATACGCAGTATTTT
CASSLDVTPRGDTQYF
>TRBV7-2|TRBJ1-5|.|few
TGTGCCAGCAGCTTGGGCGGGATTCAGCCCCAGCATTTT
CASSLGGIQPQHF
>TRBV12-3/TRBV12-4|TRBJ2-2|TRBD2|many
TGTGCCAGCAGTTCCCGACTAGCGGGACGCCTATCGAACACCGGGGAGCTGTTTTTT
CASSSRLAGRLSNTGELFF
>TRBV12-3/TRBV12-4|TRBJ2-2|.|.
TGTGCCAGCAGTTTAGAGGCAGCCAAGAACACCGGGGAGCTGTTTTTT
CASSLEAAKNTGELFF
>TRBV30|TRBJ1-1|.|.
TGTGCCTGGAATCGACAGACTGAAGCTTTCTTT
CAWNRQTEAFF
>TRBV7-2|TRBJ2-3|.|.
TGTGCCAGCAGCTTATTCAGCACAGATACGCAGTATTTT
CASSLFSTDTQYF
>TRBV7-9|TRBJ2-7|TRBD1|many
TGTGCCAGCAGTTACCCCGGGACAGAATACGAGCAGTACTTC
CASSYPGTEYEQYF